Each of the 9 T cell receptor beta chains below was sequenced from the same sample in a study of control samples from healthy donors and cancer patients. Sequencing used immunoSEQ multiplex PCR; TCRdb keeps in-frame clones, though not all of them. This table holds approximately 94,000 clones, roughly 87% found once. The sequencing input was blood. The origin of the receptors is a woman in her 50s in good health.

Comments on this clone: One end of the junction is discordant with germline, which a read error may explain. The chain carries TRBV7-2 and TRBJ1-2; TRBD1 might be the D (6 bases). The CDR3 is 9 residues long. CDR1 and CDR2 (germline): SGHTA, FQGNSA. The CDR3 sequence: CASSPGTPF. The CDR3, as DNA: TGTGCCAGCAGCCCCGGGACACCCTTC.

This chain connects TRBV11-2 to TRBJ1-5, with D possibly TRBD1 on 6 matching bases. The CDR3 loop spans 14 amino acids. V was cut by 2 bases and J by 6 bases, with 11 bases left in between. Germline V CDR1 and CDR2: SGHAT, FQNNGV. The CDR3 nucleotides read TGTGCCAGCAGCTTATCCAGGGGCGGTCAGCCCCAGCATTTT. It is translated as CASSLSRGGQPQHF.

The chain is built from TRBV7-6 and TRBJ2-5, with 7 bases matching TRBD2. The CDR3 has 17 amino acids. Germline CDR1 is SGHVS and CDR2 is FNYEAQ. J lost 5 bases, V lost 2 bases, and 14 bases had no gene match. CDR3 protein: CASSLPPVAGGGETQYF. Written as DNA, the CDR3 is TGTGCCAGCAGCTTACCCCCGGTAGCGGGCGGAGGGGAGACCCAGTACTTC.

In this sample, this clone turned up once. The DNA of the CDR3 is TGTGCCAGCAGCCCCCAGGCGGCGGGGGAAACCGGGGAGCTGTTTTTT. Residues: CASSPQAAGETGELFF. The chain is built from TRBV5-5 and TRBJ2-2; 7 bases match TRBD2. The trim removed 4 bases at V and 5 bases at J, leaving 11 bases unmatched. CDR3 length: 16 amino acids. Germline V CDR1 and CDR2: SGHKS, YYEKEE (reference sequence).

The chain carries TRBV27 and TRBJ2-3; the D is unclear. The CDR3 sequence is 14 residues long. V gave up 7 bases and J gave up 3 bases, with 14 bases separating them. CDR1 and CDR2 from the germline V gene are MNHEY and SMNVEV (reference sequence). Written as DNA, the CDR3 is TGTGCCAGCACGAGCTATCAACCGACAGATACGCAGTATTTT. It encodes CASTSYQPTDTQYF.

The chain carries TRBV7-3 and TRBJ2-2; D uncertain. Trimming stripped 3 bases from V and 4 bases from J, with 0 bases between. Germline assignment: CDR1 SGHTA and CDR2 FQGTGA. The CDR3 covers 11 residues. For the CDR3, the DNA is TGTGCCAGCAGCTTCACCGGGGAGCTGTTTTTT. Translation: CASSFTGELFF.

The V and J genes are TRBV7-3 and TRBJ2-2, with TRBD2 matching over 9 bases. V gave up 3 bases and J gave up 0 bases; unmatched junction bases: 2. This CDR3 is 16 amino acids long. Germline-derived CDR1 and CDR2 are SGHTA and FQGTGA. The chain's CDR3 is CASSFTSGSNTGELFF. In DNA form, the CDR3 reads TGTGCCAGCAGCTTTACTAGCGGGTCGAACACCGGGGAGCTGTTTTTT.

This chain connects TRBV2 to TRBJ1-5, with a weak D call TRBD1 (6 bases). This CDR3 spans 15 amino acids. The ends were cut back, 5 bases at V and 3 bases at J, with 14 bases in the middle. The germline gives CDR1 SNHLY, CDR2 FYNNEI. CDR3 DNA: TGTGCCAGCAGTCCACAGGGAATTGACAATCAGCCCCAGCATTTT. As protein: CASSPQGIDNQPQHF.

V is TRBV7-3 and J is TRBJ2-3; no clear D gene. CDR3 length equals 12 residues. Germline V CDR1 and CDR2: SGHTA, FQGTGA. Deletions cut 4 bases from V and 2 bases from J, with 4 bases between. CDR3 DNA: TGTGCCAGCAGCTCCAACACAGATACGCAGTATTTT. This encodes CASSSNTDTQYF. The full variable domain, completed using reference TRBV7-3 and TRBJ2-3, is GAGVSQTPSNKVTEKGKYVELRCDPISGHTALYWYRQSLGQGPEFLIYFQGTGAADDSGLPNDRFFAVRPEGSVSTLKIQRTERGDSAVYLCASSSNTDTQYFGPGTRLTVL.